The present T cell receptor beta chain was sequenced within a study of OX40 agonist ivuxolimab in advanced cancers. This clone was observed a handful of times. Clones were sequenced by immunoSEQ multiplex PCR, and TCRdb holds only the in-frame ones, with some missing. The data contain approximately 70,000 clones, around 93% of them singletons. The CDR3 has 14 amino acids. Germline V CDR1 and CDR2: GTSNPN, SVGIG (reference sequence). Trimming cost V 2 bases and J 2 bases, with 12 bases left between them. The rearrangement uses TRBV30 and TRBJ1-2; D might be TRBD1 (5 bases). The sequenced sample was CD4+ or CD8+ T cells sorted from blood, obtained in a trial of the OX40 agonist ivuxolimab. This TCR was recovered from an adult with an advanced solid tumor such as melanoma, head and neck, liver or kidney cancer. CDR3 sequence (DNA): TGTGCCTGGAGTCTGGGGGTGCCCAACTATGGCTACACCTTC. It specifies CAWSLGVPNYGYTF.